This T cell receptor beta chain comes out of a study of spatial heterogeneity in lung cancer. Study-wide context: Where available, sequencing covered follow-up PBMC samples, taken at a median of about two years after resection. Sequence detection consistently recorded a greater number of beta-chain than alpha-chain sequences.

In the library, each TCR cDNA molecule bore its own unique molecular identifier. TCRdb independently ran MiXCR on the 5' RACE reads; one entry per CDR3 protein. This table has about 120,000 distinct CDR3 sequences, 9% to 15% appearing once. Specified time point: blood at routine non-recurrence follow-up after resection. No cells were sorted before sequencing. The whole RNA sequenced was extracted from tumor, nontumor lung or frozen PBMC. The receptor was isolated from a male donor with early-stage non-small cell lung cancer. This specimen consisted of PBMCs, obtained at follow-up.

CDR3 sequence reads: CASSLGAGQTSYEQYF. CDR3 coding DNA: TGTGCCAGCAGCTTGGGGGCGGGACAGACCTCCTACGAGCAGTACTTC. The J gene is TRBJ2-7, the V gene TRBV5-4, with a weak D call TRBD1 (7 bases). Germline assignment: CDR1 SGHNT and CDR2 YYREEE (reference sequence). This CDR3 spans 16 amino acids. The ends were cut back, 0 bases at V and 0 bases at J, with 13 bases in the middle.